A single sample gave rise to the 9 T cell receptor beta chains below, sequenced in a study of cytomegalovirus exposure and HLA in healthy donors (TCRdb year 2017). The protocol used for the library was the immunoSEQ multiplex PCR assay. The multiplex PCR relied on a mix of 60 forward primers for TCR Vbeta segments and 13 reverse primers for TCR Jbeta segments. The immuneACCESS repertoire file appears here via TCRdb, limited to in-frame rearrangements. These files lack a portion of the clones; in checked studies, under half of the deficit traces to unresolved V genes, and the cause of the others is not known. The sample has 100,000 to 120,000 clones on record, 79% of them singletons. The ten largest account for around 6.6% of the sample. What was sequenced was PBMCs. The receptors derive from a man younger than 40 in good health and CMV-seropositive.

The chain links TRBV29-1 to TRBJ2-7; 11 bases line up with TRBD1. CDR1 and CDR2 (germline): SQVTM, ANQGSEA. V lost 4 bases and J lost 3; bases outside the gene matches: 5. The CDR3 length is 14 residues. CDR3 loop: CSVGGGTGGYEQYF. CDR3 coding DNA: TGCAGCGTTGGAGGAGGGACAGGGGGCTACGAGCAGTACTTC.

The chain combines TRBV6-1 with TRBJ2-7, with D hard to call. Trimming took off 3 bases at V and 5 bases at J, with 8 bases between the two ends. The CDR3 is 12 amino acids. Germline CDR1 reads MNHNS; CDR2 reads SASEGT. This CDR3 reads CASSDSANEQYF. DNA for the CDR3: TGTGCCAGCAGTGATTCCGCGAACGAGCAGTACTTC.

The genes are TRBV7-9 and TRBJ2-7; a weak D match, TRBD2 (5 bases). Per germline, CDR1 SEHNR and CDR2 FQNEAQ (reference sequence). The V end was cut by 2 bases, the J end by 3 bases, with 11 bases between. The CDR3 runs to 14 residues. In nucleotides, the CDR3 is TGTGCCAGCAGCTTATCCTCCCGGGGCTACGAGCAGTACTTC. It encodes CASSLSSRGYEQYF.

This clone was counted only a few times. This rearrangement joins TRBV5-1 to TRBJ1-1; TRBD1 aligns across 7 bases. The germline gives CDR1 SGHRS, CDR2 YFSETQ. The V and J ends lost 3 bases and 3 bases, in that order; junction bases with no gene match: 5. The length of the CDR3 is 14 residues. The CDR3 is CASSSWGQHTEAFF. The CDR3 DNA is TGCGCCAGCAGCTCCTGGGGACAGCACACTGAAGCTTTCTTT.

In this sample, this clone turned up a few times. The chain combines TRBV18 with TRBJ1-5, with a weak D call TRBD1 (5 bases). CDR1 and CDR2 (germline): KGHSH, LQKENI. Trimming cost V 3 bases and J 2 bases, with 8 bases left between them. The CDR3 spans 14 residues. The CDR3 DNA reads as TGTGCCAGCTCACCGGGGGGAGGCAATCAGCCCCAGCATTTT. As protein: CASSPGGGNQPQHF.

The rearrangement links TRBV6-7 to TRBJ2-5; tentatively, D is TRBD2 (5 bases). TRBV6-7 is an open reading frame, and its role is uncertain. There are 12 residues in the CDR3. V lost 11 bases and J 7 bases, leaving 17 bases between the germline ends. The DNA of the CDR3 is TGTGCCCCCACTGAACTAGAAACGACCCAGTACTTC. Translated: CAPTELETTQYF.

The V and J genes are TRBV6-5 and TRBJ1-1; D gene uncertain. Trimming took off 2 bases at V and 5 bases at J, with 15 bases between the two ends. The CDR3 sequence is 15 residues long. Per the germline V gene, CDR1 is MNHEY and CDR2 is SVGAGI. The CDR3 nucleotides are TGTGCCAGCAGTTACGGCCGAGGGTTCAGGACTGAAGCTTTCTTT. This gives the protein CASSYGRGFRTEAFF.

The chain couples TRBV29-1 to TRBJ2-1; D not resolved. Germline lookup yields CDR1 SQVTM and CDR2 ANQGSEA. This CDR3 has 10 residues. Trimming took 4 bases from V and 7 from J, leaving 5 bases between them. The CDR3 sequence: CSVAGNEQFF. CDR3 DNA sequence: TGCAGCGTTGCAGGTAATGAGCAGTTCTTC.

DNA for the CDR3: TGTGCCAGCAGCTTAGCCGGCAGGCAAGAGACCCAGTACTTC. It translates to CASSLAGRQETQYF. The chain joins TRBV7-9 to TRBJ2-5; D uncertain. V lost 0 bases, J lost 2 bases, and 7 bases lay in between. Germline assignment: CDR1 SEHNR and CDR2 FQNEAQ (reference sequence). This CDR3 comprises 14 residues.